The 5 T cell receptor beta chains in this list originate from one sample, sequenced in a study of identical twins (dated by TCRdb to 2016 to 2017). The library was produced with 5' RACE. The reads were generated on an Illumina HiSeq 2000. TCRdb reanalyzed the raw reads on its own, using fastp at Q25 for trimming and MiXCR for clone calling, and kept in-frame beta chains. Merged by CDR3 protein, the rows form single entries marked with the most common genes and DNA. The sample table lists approximately 630,000 distinct CDR3 sequences, around 7.4% of them with a count of one. Over 1.5% of the sample is held by the ten biggest clonotypes. These sequences were also reported in another study, on yellow fever vaccine responses in identical twins.

Sequenced material: PBMCs. These TCRs come from a woman between 18 and 30 years old in good health.

A few counts support this clonotype. The chain links TRBV25-1 to TRBJ2-7, with 10 bases identical to TRBD2. Losses at the gene ends were 2 bases for V and 4 bases for J; bases not matched to a gene: 14. Germline-derived CDR1 and CDR2 are MGHDK and SYGVNS. CDR3 length: 18 amino acids. CDR3 nucleotides: TGTGCCAGCAGTGAAAAGCGGGAGGGAATTGCGACGGGATACGAGCAGTACTTC. Amino acids: CASSEKREGIATGYEQYF.

The chain uses TRBV20-1 and TRBJ2-5, with 8 positions matching TRBD2. The CDR3 contains 15 residues. The J segment lost 1 base and the V segment lost 6 bases, leaving 10 bases of the junction unmatched. Germline CDR1 is DFQATT and CDR2 is SNEGSKA (reference sequence). The CDR3 sequence: CSAIGVAGIQETQYF. The CDR3, as DNA: TGCAGTGCCATCGGGGTAGCGGGGATCCAAGAGACCCAGTACTTC.

This clonotype has at least ten counts. The chain links TRBV5-1 to TRBJ1-2; D gene uncertain. V was clipped by 0 bases and J by 5 bases, with 8 bases between them. The CDR3 covers 13 residues. The germline V gene has CDR1 SGHRS and CDR2 YFSETQ. DNA of the CDR3: TGCGCCAGCAGCTTGGATCCAGAGTATGGCTACACCTTC. This translates into CASSLDPEYGYTF.

This clonotype was observed at least ten times. V is TRBV10-3 and J is TRBJ2-1; a weak D match, TRBD1 (5 bases). The CDR3 covers 13 residues. V was shortened by 0 bases and J by 7 bases, with 7 bases between the two germline ends. Looked up from germline, CDR1 is ENHRY and CDR2 is SYGVKD. In DNA form, the CDR3 reads TGTGCCATCAGTGAGTCGACAGTAAATGAGCAGTTCTTC. Its protein is CAISESTVNEQFF.

The sample holds a few counts of this clonotype. This chain uses TRBV5-1 with TRBJ2-1; the match to TRBD1 covers 9 bases. The CDR3 is 14 amino acids. The V gene's germline CDR1 is SGHRS and CDR2 YFSETQ. The junction had 7 bases not matched to a gene; V was cut back by 4 bases and J by 8 bases. CDR3: CASSRLGQGYEQFF. The CDR3 DNA follows: TGCGCCAGCAGCCGACTGGGACAGGGCTATGAGCAGTTCTTC.